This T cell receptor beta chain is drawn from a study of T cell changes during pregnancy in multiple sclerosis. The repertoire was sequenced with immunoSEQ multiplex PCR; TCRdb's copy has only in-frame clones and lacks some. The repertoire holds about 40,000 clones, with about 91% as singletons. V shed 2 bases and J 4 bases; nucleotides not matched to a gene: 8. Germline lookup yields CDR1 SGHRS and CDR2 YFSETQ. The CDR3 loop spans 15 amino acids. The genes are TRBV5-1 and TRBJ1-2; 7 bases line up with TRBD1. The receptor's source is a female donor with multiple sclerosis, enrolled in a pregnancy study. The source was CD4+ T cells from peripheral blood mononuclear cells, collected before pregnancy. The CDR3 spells CASSFNGQEIYGYTF. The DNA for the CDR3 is TGCGCCAGCAGCTTCAACGGACAGGAGATCTATGGCTACACCTTC. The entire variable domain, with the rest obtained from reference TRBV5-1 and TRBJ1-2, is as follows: KAGVTQTPRYLIKTRGQQVTLSCSPISGHRSVSWYQQTPGQGLQFLFEYFSETQRNKGNFPGRFSGRQFSNSRSEMNVSTLELGDSALYLCASSFNGQEIYGYTFGSGTRLTVV.